This T cell receptor (beta chain) stems from a study of blood T cell repertoires in COVID-19. Generated by immunoSEQ multiplex PCR, the TCRdb table keeps only in-frame clones and is missing some. The sample consists of approximately 200,000 clones, approximately 79% of them appearing once. In germline, CDR1 is LGHDT, CDR2 YNNKEL (reference sequence). The CDR3 is 16 residues long. V lost 2 bases, J lost 4 bases, and 17 bases lay in between. The origin of this receptor is a human donor in a cohort sampled during active COVID-19. This rearrangement joins TRBV3-1 (or the pseudogene TRBV3-2) to TRBJ1-2; possible D gene TRBD1, 5 bases. Sequenced sample: peripheral blood. The CDR3 region has the DNA TGTGCCAGCAGCCAAATTGGTATATTACAGGCCTATGGCTACACCTTC. Protein sequence: CASSQIGILQAYGYTF.